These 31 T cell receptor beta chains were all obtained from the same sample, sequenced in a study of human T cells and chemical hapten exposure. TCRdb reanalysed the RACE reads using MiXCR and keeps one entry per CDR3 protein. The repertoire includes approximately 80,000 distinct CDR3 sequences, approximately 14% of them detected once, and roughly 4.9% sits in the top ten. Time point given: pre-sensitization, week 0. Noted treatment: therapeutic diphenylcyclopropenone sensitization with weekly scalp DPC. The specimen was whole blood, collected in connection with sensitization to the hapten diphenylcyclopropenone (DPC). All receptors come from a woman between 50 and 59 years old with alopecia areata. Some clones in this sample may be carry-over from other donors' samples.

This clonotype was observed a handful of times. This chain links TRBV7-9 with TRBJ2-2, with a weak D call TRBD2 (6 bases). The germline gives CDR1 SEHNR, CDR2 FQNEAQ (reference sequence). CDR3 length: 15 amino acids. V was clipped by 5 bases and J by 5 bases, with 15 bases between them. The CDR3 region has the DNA TGTGCCAGCAGCCCCCGAGGGGCGGGAACCGGGGAGCTGTTTTTT. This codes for CASSPRGAGTGELFF.

The CDR3 bases are TGTGCCAGCAGCGTGCGCAGGGAAAATTCACCCCTCCACTTT. This gives the protein CASSVRRENSPLHF. V usage is TRBV9 and J usage is TRBJ1-6, with D perhaps matching TRBD1 (5 bases). The ends were cut back, 2 bases at V and 7 bases at J, with 10 bases in the middle. Germline V gene data show CDR1 as SGDLS and CDR2 as YYNGEE. CDR3 length: 14 amino acids.

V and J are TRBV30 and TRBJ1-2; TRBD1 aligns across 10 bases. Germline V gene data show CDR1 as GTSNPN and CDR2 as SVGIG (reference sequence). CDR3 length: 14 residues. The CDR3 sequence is CVAGQGLGGYGYTF. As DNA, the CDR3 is TGTGTCGCGGGACAGGGGCTTGGTGGCTATGGCTACACCTTC.

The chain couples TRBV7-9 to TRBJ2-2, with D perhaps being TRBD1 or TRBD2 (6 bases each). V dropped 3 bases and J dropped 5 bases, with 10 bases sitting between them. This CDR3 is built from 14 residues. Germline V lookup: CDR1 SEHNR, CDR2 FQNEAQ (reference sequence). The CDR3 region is CASSFLGGTGELFF. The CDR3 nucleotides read TGTGCCAGCAGCTTCCTAGGGGGGACCGGGGAGCTGTTTTTT.

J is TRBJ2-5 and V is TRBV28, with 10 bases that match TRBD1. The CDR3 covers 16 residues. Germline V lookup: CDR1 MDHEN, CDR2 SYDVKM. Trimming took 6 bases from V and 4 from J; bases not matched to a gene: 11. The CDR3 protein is CASSAPRTGGGETQYF. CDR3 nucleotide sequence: TGTGCCAGCAGCGCCCCGCGGACAGGGGGAGGAGAGACCCAGTACTTC.

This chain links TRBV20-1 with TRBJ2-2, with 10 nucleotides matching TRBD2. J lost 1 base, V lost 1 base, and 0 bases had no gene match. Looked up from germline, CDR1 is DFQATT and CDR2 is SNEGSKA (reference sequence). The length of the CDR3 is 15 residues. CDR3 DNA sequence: TGCAGTGCTAGAGGGACTAGCGGGAACACCGGGGAGCTGTTTTTT. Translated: CSARGTSGNTGELFF.

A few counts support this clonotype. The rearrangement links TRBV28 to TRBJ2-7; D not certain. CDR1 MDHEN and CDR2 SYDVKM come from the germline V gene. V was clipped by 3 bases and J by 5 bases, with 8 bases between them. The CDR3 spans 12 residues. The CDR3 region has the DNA TGTGCCAGCAGTTTGCCACTGAACGAGCAGTACTTC. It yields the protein CASSLPLNEQYF.

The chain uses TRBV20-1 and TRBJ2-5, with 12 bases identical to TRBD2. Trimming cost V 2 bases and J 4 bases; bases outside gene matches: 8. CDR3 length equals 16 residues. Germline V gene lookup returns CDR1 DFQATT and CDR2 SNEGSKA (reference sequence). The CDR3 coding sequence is TGCAGTGCTAGACCTAGCGGGAGGGCCTATGGAGAGACCCAGTACTTC. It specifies CSARPSGRAYGETQYF.

Here the CDR3 DNA reads TGTGCCAGCAGCCCCGGACAGACTTATAATTCACCCCTCCACTTT. Translating gives CASSPGQTYNSPLHF. The rearrangement joins TRBV7-8 to TRBJ1-6; D possibly corresponds to TRBD1 (6 bases). The germline V gene encodes CDR1 SGHVS and CDR2 FQNEAQ. CDR3 length equals 15 residues. V dropped 5 bases and J dropped 4 bases, with 12 bases sitting between them.

Written as DNA, the CDR3 is TGTGCCAGCAGCTCTAGGACTGACTATGGCTACACCTTC. Its protein product is CASSSRTDYGYTF. The rearrangement joins TRBV7-9 to TRBJ1-2, with unresolved D. CDR1 is SEHNR and CDR2 is FQNEAQ in the germline V gene (reference sequence). This CDR3 is built from 13 residues. V lost 4 bases to trimming and J lost 3 bases, with 9 bases between them.

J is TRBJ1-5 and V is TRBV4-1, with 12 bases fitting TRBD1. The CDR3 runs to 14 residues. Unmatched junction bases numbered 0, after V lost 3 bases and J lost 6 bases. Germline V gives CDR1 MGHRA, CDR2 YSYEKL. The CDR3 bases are TGCGCCAGCAGCCAGGGACAGGGGGCTCAGCCCCAGCATTTT. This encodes CASSQGQGAQPQHF.

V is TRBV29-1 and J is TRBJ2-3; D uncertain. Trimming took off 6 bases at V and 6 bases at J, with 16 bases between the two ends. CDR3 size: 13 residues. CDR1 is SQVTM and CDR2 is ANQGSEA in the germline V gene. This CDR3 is CSVRLRLSDTQYF. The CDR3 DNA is TGCAGCGTGAGATTAAGACTTTCGGATACGCAGTATTTT.

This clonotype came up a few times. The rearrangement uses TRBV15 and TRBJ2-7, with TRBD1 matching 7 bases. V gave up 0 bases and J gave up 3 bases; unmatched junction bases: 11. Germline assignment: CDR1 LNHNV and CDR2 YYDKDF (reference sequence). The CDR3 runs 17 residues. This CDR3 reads CATSRDFFSSGGYEQYF. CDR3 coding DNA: TGTGCCACCAGCAGAGATTTTTTTTCGTCAGGGGGCTACGAGCAGTACTTC.

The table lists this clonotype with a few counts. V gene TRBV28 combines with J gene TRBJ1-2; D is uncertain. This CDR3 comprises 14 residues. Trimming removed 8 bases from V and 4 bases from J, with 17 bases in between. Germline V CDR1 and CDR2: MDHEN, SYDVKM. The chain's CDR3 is CASSELEAPYGYTF. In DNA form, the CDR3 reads TGTGCCAGCTCAGAACTAGAGGCGCCCTATGGCTACACCTTC.

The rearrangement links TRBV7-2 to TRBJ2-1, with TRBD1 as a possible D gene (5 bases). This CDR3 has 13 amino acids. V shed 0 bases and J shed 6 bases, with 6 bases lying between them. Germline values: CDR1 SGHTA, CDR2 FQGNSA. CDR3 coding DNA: TGTGCCAGCAGCTTAGCAGGGGTCAATGAGCAGTTCTTC. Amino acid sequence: CASSLAGVNEQFF.

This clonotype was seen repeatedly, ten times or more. In nucleotides, the CDR3 is TGTGCCAGCAGCTTGGGCGGAGATACGCAGTATTTT. As protein: CASSLGGDTQYF. The V gene is TRBV5-6, the J gene TRBJ2-3; the D is unclear. The CDR3 is made up of 12 amino acids. Germline CDR1 is SGHDT and CDR2 is YYEEEE. Trimming took off 0 bases at V and 5 bases at J, with 4 bases between the two ends.

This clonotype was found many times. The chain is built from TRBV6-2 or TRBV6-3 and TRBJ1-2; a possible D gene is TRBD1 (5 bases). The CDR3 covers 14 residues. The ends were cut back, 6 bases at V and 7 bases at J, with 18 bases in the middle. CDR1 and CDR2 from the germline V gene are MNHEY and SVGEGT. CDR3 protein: CASSPTVSSRGYTF. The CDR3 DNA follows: TGTGCCAGCAGCCCGACAGTGAGCTCACGTGGCTACACCTTC.

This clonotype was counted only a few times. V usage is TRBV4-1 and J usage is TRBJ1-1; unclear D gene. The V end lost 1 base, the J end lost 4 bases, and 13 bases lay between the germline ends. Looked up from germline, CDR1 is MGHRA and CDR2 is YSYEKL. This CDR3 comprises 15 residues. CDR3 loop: CASSQGEGIGTEAFF. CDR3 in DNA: TGCGCCAGCAGCCAAGGGGAGGGTATTGGCACTGAAGCTTTCTTT.

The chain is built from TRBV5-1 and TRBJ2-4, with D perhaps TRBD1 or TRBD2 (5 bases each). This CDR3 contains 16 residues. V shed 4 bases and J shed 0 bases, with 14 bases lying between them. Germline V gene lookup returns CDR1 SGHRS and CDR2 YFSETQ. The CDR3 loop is CASSGRDVLAKNIQYF. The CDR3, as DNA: TGCGCCAGCAGCGGACGGGACGTACTAGCCAAAAACATTCAGTACTTC.

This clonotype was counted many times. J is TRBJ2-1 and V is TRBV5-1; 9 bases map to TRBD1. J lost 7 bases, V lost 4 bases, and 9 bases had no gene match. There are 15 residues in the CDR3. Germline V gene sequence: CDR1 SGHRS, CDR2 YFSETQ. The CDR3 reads CASSLVQGAGNEQFF. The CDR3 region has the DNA TGCGCCAGCAGCCTCGTACAGGGGGCAGGGAATGAGCAGTTCTTC.

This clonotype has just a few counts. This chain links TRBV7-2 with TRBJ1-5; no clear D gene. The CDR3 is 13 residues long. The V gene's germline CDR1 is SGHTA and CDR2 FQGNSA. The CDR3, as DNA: TGTGAATTCGGAAGGGATAGCAATCAGCCCCAGCATTTT. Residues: CEFGRDSNQPQHF. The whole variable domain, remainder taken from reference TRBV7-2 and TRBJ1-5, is GAGVSQSPSNKVTEKGKDVELRCDPISGHTALYWYRQSLGQGLEFLIYFQGNSAPDKSGLPSDRFSAERTGGSVSTLTIQRTQQEDSAVYLCEFGRDSNQPQHFGDGTRLSIL.

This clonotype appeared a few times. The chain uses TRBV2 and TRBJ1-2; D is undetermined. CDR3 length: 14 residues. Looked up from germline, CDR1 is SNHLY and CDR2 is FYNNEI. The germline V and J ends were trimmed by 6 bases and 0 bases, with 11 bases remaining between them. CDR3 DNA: TGTGCCAGCAGCCTGGGGAAGACTAACTATGGCTACACCTTC. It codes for CASSLGKTNYGYTF.

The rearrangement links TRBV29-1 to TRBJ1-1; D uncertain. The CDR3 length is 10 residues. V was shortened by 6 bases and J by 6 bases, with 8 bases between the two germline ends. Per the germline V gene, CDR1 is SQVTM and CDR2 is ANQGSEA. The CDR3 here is CSVQAPEAFF. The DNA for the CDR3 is TGCAGCGTGCAGGCTCCTGAAGCTTTCTTT.

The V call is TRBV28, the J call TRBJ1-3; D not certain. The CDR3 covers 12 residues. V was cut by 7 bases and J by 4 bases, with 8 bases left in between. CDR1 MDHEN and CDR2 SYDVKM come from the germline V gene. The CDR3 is CASTEEGNTIYF. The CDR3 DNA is TGTGCCAGCACCGAGGAGGGAAACACCATATATTTT.

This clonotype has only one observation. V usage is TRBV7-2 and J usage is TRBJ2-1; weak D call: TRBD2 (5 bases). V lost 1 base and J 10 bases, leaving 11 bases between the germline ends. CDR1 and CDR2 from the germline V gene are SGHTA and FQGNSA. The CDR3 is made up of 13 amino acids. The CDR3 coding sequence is TGTGCCAGCAGCTTAGTGGCGCGGGCCGAGCAGTTCTTC. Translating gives CASSLVARAEQFF.

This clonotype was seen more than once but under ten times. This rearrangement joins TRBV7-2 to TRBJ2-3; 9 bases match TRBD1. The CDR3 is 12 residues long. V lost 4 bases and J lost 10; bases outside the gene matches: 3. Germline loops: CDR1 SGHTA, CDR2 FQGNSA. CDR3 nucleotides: TGTGCCAGCAGCTCCCGACAGGGGGCGCAGTATTTT. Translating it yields CASSSRQGAQYF.

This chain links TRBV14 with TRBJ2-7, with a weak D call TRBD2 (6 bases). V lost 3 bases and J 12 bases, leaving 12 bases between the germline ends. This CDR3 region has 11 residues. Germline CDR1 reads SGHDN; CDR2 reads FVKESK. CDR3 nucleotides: TGTGCCAGCAGCCACGGGACTCGAGCGTACTTC. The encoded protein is CASSHGTRAYF.

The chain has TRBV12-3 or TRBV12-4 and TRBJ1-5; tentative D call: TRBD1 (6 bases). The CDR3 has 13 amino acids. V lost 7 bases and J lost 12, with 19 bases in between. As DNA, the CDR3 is TGTGCCAGCACCATGACAGGCCTAACCCTCCAGCATTTT. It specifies CASTMTGLTLQHF.

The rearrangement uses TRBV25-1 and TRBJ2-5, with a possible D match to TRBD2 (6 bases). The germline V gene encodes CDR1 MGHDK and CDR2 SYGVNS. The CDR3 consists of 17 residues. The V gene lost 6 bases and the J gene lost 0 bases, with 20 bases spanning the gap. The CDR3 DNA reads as TGTGCCAGCAGCTCACTCGCCGGGAGCCCTCACCAAGAGACCCAGTACTTC. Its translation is CASSSLAGSPHQETQYF.

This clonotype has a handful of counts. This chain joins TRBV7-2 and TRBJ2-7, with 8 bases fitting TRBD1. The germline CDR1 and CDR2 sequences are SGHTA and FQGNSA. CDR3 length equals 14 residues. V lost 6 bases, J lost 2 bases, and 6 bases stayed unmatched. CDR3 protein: CASRQDRGTYEQYF. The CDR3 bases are TGTGCCAGCAGACAAGACAGGGGAACCTACGAGCAGTACTTC.

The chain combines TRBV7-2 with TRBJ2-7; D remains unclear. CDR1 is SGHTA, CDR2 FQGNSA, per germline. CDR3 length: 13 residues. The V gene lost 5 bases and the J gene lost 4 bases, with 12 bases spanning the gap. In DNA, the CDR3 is TGTGCCAGCAGCCCAGATGGGTGGTACGAGCAGTACTTC. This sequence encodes CASSPDGWYEQYF.